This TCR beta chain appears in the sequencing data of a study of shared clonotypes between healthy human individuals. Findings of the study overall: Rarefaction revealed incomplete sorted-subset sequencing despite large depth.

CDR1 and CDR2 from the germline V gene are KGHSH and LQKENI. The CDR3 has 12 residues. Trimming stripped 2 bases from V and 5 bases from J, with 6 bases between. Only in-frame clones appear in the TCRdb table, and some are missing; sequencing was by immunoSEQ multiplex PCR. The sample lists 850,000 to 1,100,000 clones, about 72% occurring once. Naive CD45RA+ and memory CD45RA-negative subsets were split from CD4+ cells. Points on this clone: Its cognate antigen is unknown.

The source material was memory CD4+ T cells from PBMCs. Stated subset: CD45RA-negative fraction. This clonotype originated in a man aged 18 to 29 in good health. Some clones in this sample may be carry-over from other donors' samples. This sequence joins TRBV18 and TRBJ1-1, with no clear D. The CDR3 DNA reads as TGTGCCAGCTCACCATCGAATACTGAAGCTTTCTTT. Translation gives CASSPSNTEAFF.